This TCR beta chain was obtained from a study of CXCR3-negative and CXCR3-positive naive CD8 T cells. The study, taken as a whole, reports: Naive CXCR3-positive cells had TRB CDR3s more hydrophobic than those of CXCR3-negative naive cells.

Germline CDR1 and CDR2: LNHDA and SQIVND (reference sequence). The CDR3 sequence is 13 residues long. As concerns this clonotype: Its antigen is not identified.

The authors made the TRB cDNA libraries by 5' RACE using UMI labels. TCRdb re-called the 5' RACE reads and shows each CDR3 protein once, DNA omitted. The data show some 120,000 distinct CDR3 sequences, and the top ten clones hold roughly 0.59%. Sequencing was performed on naive CXCR3+ CD8+ T cells from blood. Sample subset: CD45RO-CCR7+CD27+CD95- naive CD8+ T cells expressing CXCR3 (TNR3+). This sequence was found in a human donor in good health. Some clones in this sample may be carry-over from other donors' samples. The V call is TRBV19, the J call TRBJ1-1; TCRdb picks TRBD1, but there is no DNA to check that call. CDR3 loop: CASSIAGGPEAFF. Combining the CDR3 with reference TRBV19 and TRBJ1-1 gives the whole variable domain DGGITQSPKYLFRKEGQNVTLSCEQNLNHDAMYWYRQDPGQGLRLIYYSQIVNDFQKGDIAEGYSVSREKKESFPLTVTSAQKNPTAFYLCASSIAGGPEAFFGQGTRLTVV.